This TCR beta chain is drawn from a study of cytomegalovirus exposure and HLA in healthy donors. This CDR3 is built from 15 residues. Looked up from germline, CDR1 is MNHEY and CDR2 is SMNVEV (reference sequence). The V gene end was trimmed by 5 bases and the J gene end by 5 bases; junction bases not matched to a gene: 7. In the case of this clone: Its antigen remains unknown.

Study results and limitations: Exclusion applied to some V segments, including TRBV6-2 and TRBV6-3, as they were indistinguishable.

Primers included in the PCR were 60 Vbeta and 13 Jbeta primers. Libraries were prepared by immunoSEQ multiplex PCR; TCRdb keeps only in-frame clonotypes and omits some of them. The data hold some 200,000 clones, with 85% to 90% observed a single time. The receptor was derived from a woman aged 18-35 years in good health and CMV-seronegative. The V and J genes are TRBV27 and TRBJ2-7; 12 bases align to TRBD2. The specimen was PBMCs. As DNA, the CDR3 is TGTGCCAGCAGTCCCTGGACTAGCGGGAACCACGAGCAGTACTTC. Its protein is CASSPWTSGNHEQYF.